This record covers a single T cell receptor (beta chain). The authors extracted RNA and reverse transcribed it into cDNA as the sequencing template. The method was immunoSEQ multiplex PCR; TCRdb's version includes in-frame clones alone and lacks a portion of them. The table records 100,000 to 150,000 clones, less than 50% of them present only once. The entry originates in a study of CD8+ T cells in alopecia areata. Cell sorting was applied to PBMCs, and CD4+ and CD8+ T cells were collected. Trimming removed 1 base from V and 3 bases from J; junction bases left unmatched: 5. Germline lookup yields CDR1 SQVTM and CDR2 ANQGSEA. This CDR3 has 14 residues.

The origin of this receptor is a human donor with alopecia areata. The specimen sequenced was NKG2D-low CD8+ T cells sorted from blood. The chain has TRBV29-1 and TRBJ2-7, with TRBD1 matching 8 bases. The CDR3 DNA sequence: TGCAGCGTTGAAGTTGGGACAGGACTCTACGAGCAGTACTTC. Protein sequence: CSVEVGTGLYEQYF.